One and the same sample provided the 15 T cell receptor beta chains below, sequenced in a study of STAT5B mutations in CD4+ large granular lymphocyte leukemia. Clones were read by immunoSEQ multiplex PCR, and TCRdb kept only the in-frame ones, dropping some. The sample includes 30,000 to 40,000 clones, 69% of them seen just once. The sequencing input was CD4+ T cells from blood buffy coats. These receptor sequences come from a human donor in good health.

This chain uses TRBV5-6 with TRBJ1-1, with no clear D. CDR3 length equals 15 residues. Germline CDR1 SGHDT, CDR2 YYEEEE. Trimming stripped 0 bases from V and 0 bases from J, with 9 bases between. As DNA, the CDR3 is TGTGCCAGCAGCTTGGTACAGCCCATGAACACTGAAGCTTTCTTT. Protein sequence: CASSLVQPMNTEAFF.

This rearrangement joins TRBV5-6 to TRBJ2-5; no firm D call. This CDR3 comprises 15 residues. CDR1 is SGHDT, CDR2 YYEEEE, per germline. Between the trimmed V and J ends, which lost 4 bases and 7 bases, there was a span of 20 bases. The CDR3 coding sequence is TGTGCCAGCAGCCCACCTAGGAACCGACCAGGGACCCAGTACTTC. Its translation is CASSPPRNRPGTQYF.

V gene TRBV7-2 combines with J gene TRBJ2-7; perhaps TRBD1 as D (5 bases). There are 13 residues in the CDR3. The V end was cut by 6 bases, the J end by 4 bases, with 13 bases between. Germline-derived CDR1 and CDR2 are SGHTA and FQGNSA. The DNA of the CDR3 is TGTGCCAGCAGTAGGGGCGGTGCTTACGAGCAGTACTTC. Protein product: CASSRGGAYEQYF.

This clone occurred a few times. The chain links TRBV7-2 to TRBJ1-2; the D gene is possibly TRBD1 (6 bases). CDR1 and CDR2 from the germline V gene are SGHTA and FQGNSA. Trimming took off 3 bases at V and 1 base at J, with 12 bases between the two ends. The CDR3 spans 15 residues. The CDR3 spells CASSFNRANNYGYTF. In DNA, the CDR3 is TGTGCCAGCAGCTTCAACAGGGCCAATAACTATGGCTACACCTTC.

The rearrangement links TRBV19 to TRBJ2-5, with D tentatively TRBD1 or TRBD2 (6 bases each). The germline V gene encodes CDR1 LNHDA and CDR2 SQIVND (reference sequence). The V end was cut by 1 base, the J end by 5 bases, with 14 bases between. The CDR3 extends over 15 amino acids. The CDR3 bases are TGTGCCAGTAGTATAGGGGGGGCCGACCGGGAGACCCAGTACTTC. Protein product: CASSIGGADRETQYF.

The gene calls are TRBV2 and TRBJ2-1, with a tentative D call TRBD2 (7 bases). This CDR3 region has 15 residues. Germline V CDR1 and CDR2: SNHLY, FYNNEI. V was trimmed by 4 bases and J by 6 bases, leaving 16 bases between them. The DNA of the CDR3 is TGTGCCAGCAGTGTTTGGGGGGGGACAATCAATGAGCAGTTCTTC. This gives the protein CASSVWGGTINEQFF.

The chain is built from TRBV6-5 and TRBJ1-2, with TRBD1 matching 9 bases. The J segment lost 8 bases and the V segment lost 6 bases, leaving 7 bases of the junction unmatched. The CDR3 length is 13 residues. Germline loops: CDR1 MNHEY, CDR2 SVGAGI. CDR3 nucleotides: TGTGCCAGCAGCTGGGGACAGGGCGGAGGCTACACCTTC. Translation gives CASSWGQGGGYTF.

The chain couples TRBV9 to TRBJ1-1; perhaps TRBD1 as D (5 bases). The CDR3 length is 15 residues. From germline, CDR1 is SGDLS and CDR2 YYNGEE. Trimming left V 7 bases short and J 5 bases short, with 21 bases between. The DNA for the CDR3 is TGTGCCAGCGGTGGGGGTAAATTGGGTTCTACTGAAGCTTTCTTT. This translates into CASGGGKLGSTEAFF. Full variable domain (remainder filled in from reference TRBV9 and TRBJ1-1): DSGVTQTPKHLITATGQRVTLRCSPRSGDLSVYWYQQSLDQGLQFLIQYYNGEERAKGNILERFSAQQFPDLHSELNLSSLELGDSALYFCASGGGKLGSTEAFFGQGTRLTVV.

The chain is built from TRBV5-1 and TRBJ1-2; D is unclear. The length of the CDR3 is 13 residues. Germline lookup yields CDR1 SGHRS and CDR2 YFSETQ. Trimming pared 5 bases from V and 5 bases from J, leaving 13 bases between. CDR3 region: CASSSILSYGYTF. The CDR3 nucleotides read TGCGCCAGCAGTTCGATTTTAAGTTATGGCTACACCTTC.

The chain joins TRBV5-1 to TRBJ2-4; a possible D gene is TRBD2 (7 bases). This CDR3 has 14 residues. Trimming took off 1 base at V and 8 bases at J, with 13 bases between the two ends. CDR1 is SGHRS, CDR2 YFSETQ, per germline. The CDR3 sequence: CASSLLVGGDIQYF. The CDR3, as DNA: TGCGCCAGCAGCTTGCTTGTAGGGGGGGACATTCAGTACTTC.

V gene TRBV7-8 combines with J gene TRBJ2-7; 7 positions match TRBD2. The CDR3 is made up of 14 amino acids. Germline V gene lookup returns CDR1 SGHVS and CDR2 FQNEAQ. V lost 3 bases and J lost 2; bases outside the gene matches: 4. The CDR3 DNA reads TGTGCCAGCAGCTTCAGAGCGGGGACCTACGAGCAGTACTTC. This sequence encodes CASSFRAGTYEQYF.

In its sample, this clone was seen a few times. This chain links TRBV6-5 with TRBJ1-5, with D possibly matching TRBD1 (5 bases). Trimming cost V 4 bases and J 5 bases, with 12 bases left between them. Germline V gene lookup returns CDR1 MNHEY and CDR2 SVGAGI. This CDR3 is 14 amino acids long. The CDR3 here is CASSLRWGDQPQHF. The CDR3 DNA reads TGTGCCAGCAGTTTGCGATGGGGGGATCAGCCCCAGCATTTT.

The chain employs TRBV6-5 and TRBJ2-2; no reliable D call. Between the trimmed V and J ends, which lost 7 bases and 2 bases, there was a span of 8 bases. There are 13 residues in the CDR3. Germline values: CDR1 MNHEY, CDR2 SVGAGI. In DNA form, the CDR3 reads TGTGCCAGCATCAAGACCAACACCGGGGAGCTGTTTTTT. Translated: CASIKTNTGELFF.

The V call is TRBV5-1, the J call TRBJ1-1, with 9 nucleotides matching TRBD1. This CDR3 has 15 residues. V lost 4 bases to trimming and J lost 4 bases; unmatched junction nucleotides: 8. In germline, CDR1 is SGHRS, CDR2 YFSETQ. The CDR3 is CASSTGTGRGTEAFF. The CDR3 DNA reads as TGCGCCAGCAGCACTGGGACAGGGAGAGGCACTGAAGCTTTCTTT.

This clone has just a few counts. This chain links TRBV7-9 with TRBJ1-2, with a tentative D call TRBD1 (5 bases). CDR3 length equals 13 residues. The germline V gene encodes CDR1 SEHNR and CDR2 FQNEAQ (reference sequence). V lost 4 bases to trimming and J lost 2 bases, with 8 bases between them. The DNA of the CDR3 is TGTGCCAGCAGCTCACAGGAGAACTATGGCTACACCTTC. Its protein product is CASSSQENYGYTF.